This T cell receptor (beta chain) was obtained from a study of blood T cell repertoires in COVID-19 (TCRdb year 2020). A note on the overall study: Collaborator samples came from the United States, Italy and Spain and covered acute and convalescent phases of COVID-19. The sample metadata nearly always contained a de-identified subject ID, COVID-19 status, age in years and sex. Where available, HLA class I and class II types were taken from metadata supplied by the sample provider and were not determined by assay-based typing. A freely available public database, intended as a resource for researchers studying the immune response to SARS-CoV-2, is where the repertoires were released. Samples came from the ongoing ImmuneRACE study (first 160 participants) plus 1,254 subjects from 6 global collaborators. The material from the prospective study consisted of cDNA or gDNA derived from T cells, B-cell-depleted T cells, or PBMCs. Deeply sampled blood TCRbeta repertoires from subjects exposed to, actively infected with, or recovered from COVID-19 were included in the dataset. Beyond this particular receptor, the publication reports: Clinical and demographic metadata were provided uncurated, with the amount varying by source and participant.

CDR3 length: 14 amino acids, cysteine to phenylalanine. The read is trimmed to its CDR3 DNA, 42 bases read in frame from base 1. CDR1 and CDR2 are read off the germline V gene as LGHNA and YNFKEQ. Deletion took 4 bases off V and 0 bases off J, with a span of 9 bases between the germline ends. The immunoSEQ Assay, a bias-controlled multiplex PCR, was used to amplify TCRbeta CDR3 regions from genomic DNA. Turning to the authors' computational methods: The number of nucleated cells in each sample was estimated by amplification of reference gene primers within the assay. Sequence reads were collapsed and filtered to measure the absolute abundance of every unique TCRbeta CDR3 rearrangement. For each sample, productive Simpson clonality was calculated as the square root of Simpson's diversity index across productive rearrangements. TCRdb stores this immuneACCESS table with in-frame sequences only. Part of the clones is absent; in the studies checked, under half of the shortfall reflects unresolved V genes, and no reason is known for the rest. That table supplies the V and J calls and clone size; D and trimming were determined from the DNA. The sample table shows over 250,000 clones, and approximately 85% are seen once. Of the sample, 8% to 13% is held by the ten largest clones.

Collaborating institutions collected whole blood in K2EDTA tubes following their own protocols. For TCRbeta analysis, collaborators shipped samples in one of three forms: frozen whole blood, isolated PBMCs, or DNA extracted from either of those sample types. As concerns this clone: No cognate antigen has been identified for it. The record has no base qualities; no much larger clone is one base away.

Specimen: peripheral blood. The TCR was taken from a woman aged 70-85 years with acute or convalescent COVID-19. This chain joins TRBV4-2 to TRBJ1-1; there is no confident call for the D gene. CDR3 protein: CASSPARLNTEAFF. The nucleotide sequence reads TGTGCCAGCAGCCCGGCCAGGTTGAACACTGAAGCTTTCTTT.